This paragraph reports one T cell receptor (beta chain). The sample originates from a study of blood T cell repertoires in COVID-19. Study-level background: Sources were T cells, B-cell-depleted T cells, or PBMCs; the material itself was cDNA or gDNA.

Germline values: CDR1 MDHEN, CDR2 SYDVKM. Trimming pared 4 bases from V and 1 base from J, leaving 8 bases between. CDR3 length equals 13 residues. Assay used: immunoSEQ multiplex PCR; TCRdb lists only in-frame clones, some missing. This sample has 80,000 or so clones, with roughly 89% found just once. The chain couples TRBV28 to TRBJ2-7; D is perhaps TRBD1 (5 bases). The sample consisted of peripheral blood. This receptor was obtained from a man aged 50 to 59 with acute or convalescent COVID-19. CDR3 loop: CASSSRQSYEQYF. CDR3 bases: TGTGCCAGCAGTTCAAGACAGTCCTACGAGCAGTACTTC.